This section outlines one TCR beta chain sequence together with its context. Its antigen remains unidentified. No base-level quality is on record; no much larger clone is a single base apart. These data are taken from a study of blood T cell repertoires in COVID-19 (dated by TCRdb to the early 2020s). Concerning the study at large: Collaborator samples came from the United States, Italy and Spain and covered acute and convalescent phases of COVID-19. Samples were obtained from the ongoing ImmuneRACE study (first 160 participants) and from 1,254 subjects provided by 6 global collaborators. Subjects who had been exposed to COVID-19, were actively infected with it, or had recovered from it provided the deeply sampled blood TCRbeta repertoires that made up the dataset. Where HLA class I and class II types were available, the types were taken from metadata supplied by the sample provider, not from assay-based typing. Nearly every sample came with metadata listing a de-identified subject ID, COVID-19 status, age in years and sex. The prospective study material was composed of cDNA or gDNA derived from T cells, B-cell-depleted T cells, or PBMCs. The repertoires were made available in a free public database intended to serve as a resource for research on the immune response to SARS-CoV-2.

The junction shows trimming of 3 bases on V and 9 bases on J, and the gene matches do not reach 7 bases of it. The germline V gene encodes CDR1 SGDLS and CDR2 YYNGEE. Reading from cysteine to phenylalanine, the CDR3 counts 15 amino acids. Of the read, only the CDR3 DNA is kept; its 45 bases are in frame from base 1. What the work shows at the level of the full study, not this receptor alone: The amount of clinical and demographic metadata varied by source and participant and was provided uncurated.

TCRbeta CDR3 regions were amplified from genomic DNA by means of the immunoSEQ Assay, a bias-controlled multiplex PCR. The original methods were these. Nucleated cell counts per sample were estimated from amplification of reference gene primers within the assay. Sequence reads were collapsed and filtered to measure the absolute abundance of every unique TCRbeta CDR3 rearrangement. For each sample, productive Simpson clonality was calculated as the square root of Simpson's diversity index across productive rearrangements. Imported from immuneACCESS, the table was reduced by TCRdb to in-frame sequences with V and J called. These copies leave out some clones; in studies compared against another copy, an unresolved V gene accounts for under half, and the cause of the remainder is not known. V and J calls and clone size come straight from that table; D and trimming were deduced from the DNA. Across this sample there are some 270,000 clones, with 85% to 95% seen only once. Roughly 2.8% of the sample belongs to the ten largest clones.

In the prospective study, participants were about 18 to 95 years old, resided in approximately 22 geographic areas of the United States, and were enrolled through a virtual design. To assign participants to cohorts, the prospective study relied on clinical history that participants themselves reported in a screening survey and a study questionnaire. Exposed participants had been in contact, within 2 weeks of entering the study, with a person who had a PCR-confirmed or clinician-diagnosed case of COVID-19. In the prospective study, mobile phlebotomists collected whole blood, serum and a nasopharyngeal or oropharyngeal swab from each participant. Prospective study participants could optionally give additional blood draws and questionnaires over a roughly two-month period. Prospective study blood samples were shipped either frozen or at room temperature before DNA extraction.

The sample consisted of PBMCs or T cells enriched from blood (not recorded which). This clonotype originated in a middle-aged man who had been exposed to COVID-19. The sequence links TRBV9 to TRBJ1-6, with TRBD1 matching 9 junction bases. The nucleotide sequence is TGTGCCAGCAGCGAAGGGACAGGGAACCGTTCACCCCTCCACTTT. Its protein reads: CASSEGTGNRSPLHF.